This TCR beta chain was captured in a study of blood T cell repertoires in COVID-19. TCRdb's table, derived via immunoSEQ multiplex PCR, lists solely in-frame clones and lacks some. The sample carries 200,000 to 300,000 clones, 86% recorded once. This CDR3 is 13 amino acids long. V lost 3 bases and J 4 bases, leaving 10 bases between the germline ends. Germline V lookup: CDR1 SGDLS, CDR2 YYNGEE. This sequence was found in a man under 40 with active or convalescent COVID-19. Sequenced sample: peripheral blood. The rearrangement links TRBV9 to TRBJ1-1; possible D gene TRBD1, 6 bases. The CDR3 DNA sequence: TGTGCCAGCAGCGCCAGGGGCACCACTGAAGCTTTCTTT. Residues: CASSARGTTEAFF.